The clone carrying this T cell receptor (beta chain) has at least ten counts. Its antigen is currently unknown. This specimen belongs to a study of T cells after yellow fever vaccination. From the 5' RACE reads, TCRdb called clonotypes with MiXCR, one entry per CDR3 protein. This sample has fewer than 150,000 distinct CDR3 sequences, with 7% to 9% found just once. Study-wide findings and caveats: It was the secondary response that reached its peak faster, day 5 versus 15, but it was weaker.

CDR1 SGDLS and CDR2 YYNGEE come from the germline V gene. The V and J ends lost 3 bases and 1 base respectively, with 16 bases between them. The CDR3 length is 16 residues. V and J are TRBV9 and TRBJ2-5; a possible D gene is TRBD1 (6 bases). Sequences were derived from CD4+ T cells sorted from PBMCs, sampled 5 days after the yellow fever booster vaccination. The TCR originated in a man aged 25-45 years who received the YFV17D yellow fever vaccine. The CDR3 reads CASSGGASGAQETQYF. Here the CDR3 DNA reads TGTGCCAGCAGCGGGGGAGCGTCAGGGGCCCAAGAGACCCAGTACTTC.